The 13 T cell receptor beta chains reported below all come from one sample, sequenced in a study of T cell responses to AZD1222 COVID-19 vaccine. The protocol was immunoSEQ multiplex PCR, while the TCRdb copy is restricted to in-frame clones and leaves out a portion. The data hold 150,000 to 200,000 clones, with around 88% observed a single time. The sequencing used peripheral blood, collected on day 0 of AZD1222 vaccination. These TCRs come from an adult in good health.

The chain has TRBV4-1 and TRBJ1-1, with D tentatively TRBD1 (6 bases). V was pared by 4 bases and J by 1 base, with 19 bases between. Germline CDR1 MGHRA, CDR2 YSYEKL. CDR3 length: 17 residues. The chain's CDR3 is CASSPIYGGRSNTEAFF. The CDR3 DNA sequence: TGCGCCAGCAGCCCCATTTATGGGGGGCGTTCGAACACTGAAGCTTTCTTT.

The chain couples TRBV7-2 to TRBJ1-2, with 11 bases aligning to TRBD1. Trimming took 2 bases from V and 7 from J; bases not matched to a gene: 6. Germline V gene sequence: CDR1 SGHTA, CDR2 FQGNSA. The CDR3 sequence is 15 residues long. The CDR3 loop reads CASSLLTGTGGGYTF. CDR3 in DNA: TGTGCCAGCAGCTTATTGACCGGGACAGGGGGTGGCTACACCTTC.

The chain carries TRBV23-1 and TRBJ2-7, with TRBD1 matching 7 bases. Being an ORF, TRBV23-1 has a function that is uncertain. V dropped 0 bases and J dropped 2; count of bases not matched to a gene: 7. CDR3 size: 16 residues. The CDR3, as DNA: TGCGCCAGCAGTCAATCGGTGGACAGGCGAACCTACGAGCAGTACTTC. Its protein is CASSQSVDRRTYEQYF.

In its sample, this clone was seen once. The chain employs TRBV3-1 (or the pseudogene TRBV3-2) and TRBJ2-3, with D tentatively TRBD2 (6 bases). CDR3 length: 16 amino acids. V was clipped by 4 bases and J by 1 base, with 15 bases between them. CDR1 is LGHDT and CDR2 is YNNKEL in the germline V gene (reference sequence). CDR3 region: CASSPVTSRGTDTQYF. As DNA, the CDR3 is TGTGCCAGCAGCCCCGTAACTAGCAGGGGCACAGATACGCAGTATTTT.

The chain employs TRBV10-3 and TRBJ1-5, with D possibly matching TRBD1 (6 bases). There are 15 residues in the CDR3. From germline, CDR1 is ENHRY and CDR2 SYGVKD. V shed 0 bases and J shed 1 base, with 7 bases lying between them. The CDR3 loop reads CAISESGTSNQPQHF. DNA of the CDR3: TGTGCCATCAGTGAGTCGGGGACAAGCAATCAGCCCCAGCATTTT.

This clone was seen a few times. This chain joins TRBV30 and TRBJ1-3, with D perhaps matching TRBD1 (5 bases). CDR1 GTSNPN and CDR2 SVGIG come from the germline V gene (reference sequence). CDR3 length: 15 residues. Trimming shortened V by 0 bases and J by 4 bases, and 13 bases separated the two germline ends. The DNA of the CDR3 is TGTGCCTGGAGTGTACCGGGGGGAGGAGGAAACACCATATATTTT. It is translated as CAWSVPGGGGNTIYF.

The chain links TRBV3-1 (or the pseudogene TRBV3-2) to TRBJ1-5; D remains unclear. This CDR3 has 15 amino acids. V lost 4 bases and J lost 4, with 14 bases in between. Germline CDR1 and CDR2: LGHDT and YNNKEL (reference sequence). The CDR3 bases are TGTGCCAGCAGCCTCTCAGAGACTGGGAATCAGCCCCAGCATTTT. Protein: CASSLSETGNQPQHF.

V and J are TRBV5-4 and TRBJ1-5; TRBD1 aligns across 7 bases. The CDR3 totals 14 residues. Germline V lookup: CDR1 SGHNT, CDR2 YYREEE (reference sequence). V lost 4 bases to trimming and J lost 7 bases; unmatched junction nucleotides: 8. The CDR3 DNA sequence: TGTGCCAGCAGCCGAGACAGGGTTGGGCAGCCCCAGCATTTT. Its protein product is CASSRDRVGQPQHF.

The rearrangement links TRBV9 to TRBJ1-1; the match to TRBD1 covers 9 bases. This CDR3 has 13 amino acids. Germline CDR1 is SGDLS and CDR2 is YYNGEE. With V trimmed by 4 bases and J by 6 bases, 4 bases remained unmatched. DNA of the CDR3: TGTGCCAGCAGCCTACGGACAGGGGCTGAAGCTTTCTTT. This sequence encodes CASSLRTGAEAFF.

The chain employs TRBV6-4 and TRBJ1-5; no clear D. V shed 1 base and J shed 6 bases, with 13 bases lying between them. The CDR3 length is 15 residues. Germline-derived CDR1 and CDR2 are MRHNA and SNTAGT. The chain's CDR3 is CASSDLEKGRQPQHF. CDR3 bases: TGTGCCAGCAGTGACTTGGAGAAAGGTCGTCAGCCCCAGCATTTT.

DNA of the CDR3: TGTGCCAGCCGAGTACAGGTTGGTCTGGGTTCACCCCTCCACTTT. Translating gives CASRVQVGLGSPLHF. This sequence joins TRBV2 and TRBJ1-6, with D possibly matching TRBD1 (5 bases). Trimming cost V 8 bases and J 9 bases, with 20 bases left between them. Per germline, CDR1 SNHLY and CDR2 FYNNEI. The CDR3 consists of 15 residues.

V is TRBV19 and J is TRBJ1-1; D ambiguous. In germline, CDR1 is LNHDA, CDR2 SQIVND (reference sequence). CDR3 length: 15 residues. V lost 0 bases and J lost 0, with 8 bases in between. The CDR3 protein is CASSIDQIMNTEAFF. Here the CDR3 DNA reads TGTGCCAGTAGTATAGATCAGATAATGAACACTGAAGCTTTCTTT.

The chain combines TRBV7-8 with TRBJ1-1, with TRBD1 matching 7 bases. CDR1 and CDR2 from the germline V gene are SGHVS and FQNEAQ. V gave up 8 bases and J gave up 1 base; unmatched junction bases: 10. This CDR3 contains 15 residues. The CDR3 DNA sequence: TGTGCCAGCCGCAGATTTAGGGGGCAGAACACTGAAGCTTTCTTT. Protein sequence: CASRRFRGQNTEAFF.